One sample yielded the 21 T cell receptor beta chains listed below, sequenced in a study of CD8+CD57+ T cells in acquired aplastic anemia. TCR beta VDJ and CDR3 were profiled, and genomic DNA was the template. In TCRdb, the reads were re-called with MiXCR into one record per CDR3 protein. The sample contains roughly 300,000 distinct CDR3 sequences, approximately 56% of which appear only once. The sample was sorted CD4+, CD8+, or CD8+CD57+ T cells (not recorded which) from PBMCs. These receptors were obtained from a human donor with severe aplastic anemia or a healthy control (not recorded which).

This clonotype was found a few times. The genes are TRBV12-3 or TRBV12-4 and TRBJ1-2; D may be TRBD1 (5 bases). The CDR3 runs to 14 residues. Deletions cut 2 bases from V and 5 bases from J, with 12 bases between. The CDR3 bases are TGTGCCAGCAGTTTATCTGGGGGAGGATATGGCTACACCTTC. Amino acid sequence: CASSLSGGGYGYTF.

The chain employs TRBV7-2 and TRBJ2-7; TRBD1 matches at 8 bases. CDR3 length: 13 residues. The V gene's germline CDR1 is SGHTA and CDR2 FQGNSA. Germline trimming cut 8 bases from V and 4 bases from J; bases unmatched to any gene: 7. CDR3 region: CASAWTGPYEQYF. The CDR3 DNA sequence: TGTGCCAGCGCCTGGACAGGGCCGTACGAGCAGTACTTC. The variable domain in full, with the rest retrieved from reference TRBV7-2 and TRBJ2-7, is GAGVSQSPSNKVTEKGKDVELRCDPISGHTALYWYRQSLGQGLEFLIYFQGNSAPDKSGLPSDRFSAERTGGSVSTLTIQRTQQEDSAVYLCASAWTGPYEQYFGPGTRLTVT.

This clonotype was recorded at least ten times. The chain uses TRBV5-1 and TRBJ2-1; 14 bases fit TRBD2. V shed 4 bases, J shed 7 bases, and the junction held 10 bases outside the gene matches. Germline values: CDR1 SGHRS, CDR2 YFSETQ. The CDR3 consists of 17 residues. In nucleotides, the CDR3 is TGCGCCAGCAGCCAACGACTAGCGGGGGGGCTGAAAAATGAGCAGTTCTTC. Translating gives CASSQRLAGGLKNEQFF.

CDR3 DNA: TGTGCCAGCAGTCAGGGAGCGGGGACCCAAGAGACCCAGTACTTC. Translated: CASSQGAGTQETQYF. The rearrangement joins TRBV6-5 to TRBJ2-5; 7 nucleotides line up with TRBD2. V lost 5 bases, J lost 1 base, and 7 bases stayed unmatched. This CDR3 contains 15 residues. The germline gives CDR1 MNHEY, CDR2 SVGAGI.

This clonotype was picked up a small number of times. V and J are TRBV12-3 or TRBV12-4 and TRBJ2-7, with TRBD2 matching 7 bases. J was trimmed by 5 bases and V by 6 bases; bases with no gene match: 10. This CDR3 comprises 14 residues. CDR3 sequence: CASSPGLRSDEQYF. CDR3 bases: TGTGCCAGCAGCCCGGGACTAAGAAGCGACGAGCAGTACTTC.

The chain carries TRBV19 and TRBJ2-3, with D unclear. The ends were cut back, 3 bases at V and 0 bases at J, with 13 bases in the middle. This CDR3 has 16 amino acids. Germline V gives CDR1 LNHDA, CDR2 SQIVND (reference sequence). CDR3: CASSIGRSPSTDTQYF. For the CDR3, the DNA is TGTGCCAGTAGTATTGGACGGTCACCTAGCACAGATACGCAGTATTTT.

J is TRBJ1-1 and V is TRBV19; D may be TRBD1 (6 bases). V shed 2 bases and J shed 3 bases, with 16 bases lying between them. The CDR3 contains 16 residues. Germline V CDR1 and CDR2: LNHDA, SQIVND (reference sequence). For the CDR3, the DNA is TGTGCCAGTAGTATACAGGGGAGTAGAGGGGACACTGAAGCTTTCTTT. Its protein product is CASSIQGSRGDTEAFF.

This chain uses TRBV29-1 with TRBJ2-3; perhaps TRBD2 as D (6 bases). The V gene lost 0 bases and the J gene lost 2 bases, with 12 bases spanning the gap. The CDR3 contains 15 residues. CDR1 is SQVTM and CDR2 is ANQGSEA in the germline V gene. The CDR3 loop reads CSVEDQEGYTDTQYF. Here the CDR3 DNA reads TGCAGCGTTGAAGATCAGGAGGGATACACAGATACGCAGTATTTT.

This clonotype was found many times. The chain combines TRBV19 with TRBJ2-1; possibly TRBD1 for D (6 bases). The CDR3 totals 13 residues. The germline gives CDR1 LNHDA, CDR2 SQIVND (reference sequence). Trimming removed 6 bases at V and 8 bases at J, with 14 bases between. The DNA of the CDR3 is TGTGCCAGTAGACCTCAGGGGTTCCATGAGCAGTTCTTC. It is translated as CASRPQGFHEQFF.

CDR3 protein: CASSLERLNSPLHF. The CDR3 nucleotides are TGTGCCAGCAGCTTGGAACGGCTTAATTCACCCCTCCACTTT. J is TRBJ1-6 and V is TRBV5-5; no clear D gene. V lost 0 bases and J lost 6, with 7 bases in between. CDR1 and CDR2 (germline): SGHKS, YYEKEE (reference sequence). This CDR3 is 14 amino acids long. The entire variable domain, with the rest obtained from reference TRBV5-5 and TRBJ1-6, is as follows: DAGVTQSPTHLIKTRGQQVTLRCSPISGHKSVSWYQQVLGQGPQFIFQYYEKEERGRGNFPDRFSARQFPNYSSELNVNALLLGDSALYLCASSLERLNSPLHFGNGTRLTVT.

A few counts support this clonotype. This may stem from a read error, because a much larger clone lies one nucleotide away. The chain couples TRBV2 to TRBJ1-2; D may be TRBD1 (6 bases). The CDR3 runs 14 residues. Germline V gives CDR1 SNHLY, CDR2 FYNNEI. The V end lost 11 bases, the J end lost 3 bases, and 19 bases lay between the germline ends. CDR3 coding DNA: TGTGCCGGCACTTCACAAGGGGGGGACTATGGCTACACCTTC. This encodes CAGTSQGGDYGYTF. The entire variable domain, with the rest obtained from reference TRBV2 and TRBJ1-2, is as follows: EPEVTQTPSHQVTQMGQEVILRCVPISNHLYFYWYRQILGQKVEFLVSFYNNEISEKSEIFDDQFSVERPDGSNFTLKIRSTKLEDSAMYFCAGTSQGGDYGYTFGSGTRLTVV.

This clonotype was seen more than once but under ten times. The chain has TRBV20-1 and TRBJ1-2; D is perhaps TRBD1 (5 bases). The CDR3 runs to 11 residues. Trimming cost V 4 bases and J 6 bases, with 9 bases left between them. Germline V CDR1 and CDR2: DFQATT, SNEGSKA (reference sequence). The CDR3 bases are TGCAGTGCTACAGGGTACGATGGCTACACCTTC. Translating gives CSATGYDGYTF.

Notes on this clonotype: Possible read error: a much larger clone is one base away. As DNA, the CDR3 is TGTGCCATCAAGAGGTCAGGGTGCTCCTACGAGCAGTACTTC. It translates to CAIKRSGCSYEQYF. The chain has TRBV10-3 and TRBJ2-7, with D tentatively TRBD1 (5 bases). Trimming took off 7 bases at V and 0 bases at J, with 13 bases between the two ends. Germline CDR1 reads ENHRY; CDR2 reads SYGVKD. The CDR3 length is 14 residues.

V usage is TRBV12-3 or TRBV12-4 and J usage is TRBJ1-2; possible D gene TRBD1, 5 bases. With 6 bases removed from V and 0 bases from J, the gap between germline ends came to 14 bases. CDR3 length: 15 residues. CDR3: CASSQAEGANYGYTF. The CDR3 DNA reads TGTGCCAGCAGCCAAGCGGAAGGGGCTAACTATGGCTACACCTTC.

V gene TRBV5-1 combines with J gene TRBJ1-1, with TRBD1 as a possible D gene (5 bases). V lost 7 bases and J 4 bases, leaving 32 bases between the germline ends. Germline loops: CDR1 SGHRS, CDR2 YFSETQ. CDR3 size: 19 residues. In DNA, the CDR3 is TGCGCCAGCGGGCAGGGCTACAAGGTGTTAGGTCTTCCCGGCACTGAAGCTTTCTTT. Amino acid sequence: CASGQGYKVLGLPGTEAFF. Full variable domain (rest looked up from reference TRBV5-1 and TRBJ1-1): KAGVTQTPRYLIKTRGQQVTLSCSPISGHRSVSWYQQTPGQGLQFLFEYFSETQRNKGNFPGRFSGRQFSNSRSEMNVSTLELGDSALYLCASGQGYKVLGLPGTEAFFGQGTRLTVV.

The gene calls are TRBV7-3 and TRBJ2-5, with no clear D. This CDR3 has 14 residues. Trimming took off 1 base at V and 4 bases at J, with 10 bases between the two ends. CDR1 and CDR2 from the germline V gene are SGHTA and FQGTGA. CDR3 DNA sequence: TGTGCCAGCAGCTTAAATTGGGAAGGAGAGACCCAGTACTTC. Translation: CASSLNWEGETQYF.

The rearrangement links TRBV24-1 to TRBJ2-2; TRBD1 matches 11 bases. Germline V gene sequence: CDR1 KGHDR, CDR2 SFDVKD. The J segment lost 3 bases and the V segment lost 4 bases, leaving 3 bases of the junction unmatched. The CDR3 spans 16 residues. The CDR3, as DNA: TGTGCCACCAGTGACCAGGGACAGGGGGACACCGGGGAGCTGTTTTTT. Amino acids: CATSDQGQGDTGELFF.

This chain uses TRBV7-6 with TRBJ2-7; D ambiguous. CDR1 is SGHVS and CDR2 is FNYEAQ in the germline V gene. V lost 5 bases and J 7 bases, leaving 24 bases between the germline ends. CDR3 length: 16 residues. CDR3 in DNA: TGTGCCAGCAGCCCCGTGTCCCGTGGACCGATTAGGGAGCAGTACTTC. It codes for CASSPVSRGPIREQYF.

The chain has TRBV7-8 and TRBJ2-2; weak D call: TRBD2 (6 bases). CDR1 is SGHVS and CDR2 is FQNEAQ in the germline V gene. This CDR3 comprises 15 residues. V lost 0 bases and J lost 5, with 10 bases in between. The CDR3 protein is CASSLALGGTGELFF. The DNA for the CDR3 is TGTGCCAGCAGCTTAGCCCTTGGGGGGACCGGGGAGCTGTTTTTT.

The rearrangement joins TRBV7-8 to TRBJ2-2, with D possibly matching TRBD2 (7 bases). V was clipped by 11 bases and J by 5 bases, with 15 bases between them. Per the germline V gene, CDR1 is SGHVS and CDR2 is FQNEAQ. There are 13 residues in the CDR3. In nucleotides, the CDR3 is TGTGCCGTCGCGGGGGCTCGGACCGGGGAGCTGTTTTTT. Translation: CAVAGARTGELFF.

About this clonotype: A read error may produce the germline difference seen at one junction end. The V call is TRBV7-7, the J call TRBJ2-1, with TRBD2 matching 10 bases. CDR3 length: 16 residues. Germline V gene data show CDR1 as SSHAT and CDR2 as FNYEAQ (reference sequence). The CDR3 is CASSPESGRATNEQFF. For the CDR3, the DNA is TGTGCTAGCAGCCCAGAAAGCGGGAGGGCCACGAATGAGCAGTTCTTC.